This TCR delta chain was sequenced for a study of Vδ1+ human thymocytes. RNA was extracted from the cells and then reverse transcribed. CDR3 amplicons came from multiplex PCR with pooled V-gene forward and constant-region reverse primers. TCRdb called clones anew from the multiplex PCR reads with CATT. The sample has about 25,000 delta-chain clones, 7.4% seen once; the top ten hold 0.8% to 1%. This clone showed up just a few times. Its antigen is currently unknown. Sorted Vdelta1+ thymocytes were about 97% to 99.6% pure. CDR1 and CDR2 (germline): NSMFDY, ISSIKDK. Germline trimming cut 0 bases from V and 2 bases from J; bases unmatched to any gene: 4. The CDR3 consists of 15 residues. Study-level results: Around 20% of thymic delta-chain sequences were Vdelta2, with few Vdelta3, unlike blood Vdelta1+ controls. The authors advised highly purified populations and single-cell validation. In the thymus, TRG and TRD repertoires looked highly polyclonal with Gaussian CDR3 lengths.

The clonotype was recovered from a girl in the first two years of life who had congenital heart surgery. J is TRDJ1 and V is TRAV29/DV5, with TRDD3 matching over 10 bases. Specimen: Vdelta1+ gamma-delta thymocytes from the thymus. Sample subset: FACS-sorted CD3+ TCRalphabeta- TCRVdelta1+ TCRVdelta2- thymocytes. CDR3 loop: CAASDRLGDTDKLIF. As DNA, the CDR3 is TGTGCAGCAAGCGATAGACTGGGGGATACCGATAAACTCATCTTT.